The 27 T cell receptor beta chains reported below all come from one sample, sequenced in a study of blood T cell repertoires in COVID-19. Measured with immunoSEQ multiplex PCR; TCRdb has only the in-frame clones, and not every one. Of approximately 150,000 clones in the sample, 75% to 90% were seen once. Sample: peripheral blood. Receptors originate from a man aged 18-30 years with COVID-19, enrolled during active disease.

The V call is TRBV10-1, the J call TRBJ2-7; 7 nucleotides align to TRBD1. Germline assignment: CDR1 WNHNN and CDR2 SYGVQD (reference sequence). Losses at the gene ends were 3 bases for V and 4 bases for J; bases not matched to a gene: 6. This CDR3 has 14 residues. The CDR3 DNA reads TGCGCCAGCAGTGACTTTGCAGGGGGTTACGAGCAGTACTTC. It translates to CASSDFAGGYEQYF.

The rearrangement joins TRBV21-1 to TRBJ2-3; the table calls TRBD1, which could not be checked here. TRBV21-1 is given as a pseudogene. CDR3 size: 18 residues. The CDR3 reads CASSKGRQGRVSTDTQYF. The CDR3 DNA reads as TGTGCCAGCAGCAAAGGGAGGCAGGGGCGAGTAAGCACAGATACGCAGTATTTT.

The gene calls are TRBV12-1 and TRBJ2-1; TRBD2 is taken as the D call from the table, unchecked against the DNA. TRBV12-1 is an annotated pseudogene. The CDR3 is 15 residues long. In nucleotides, the CDR3 is TGTGCCAGCAGCTCAAGGACTAGCGGGAGGAATGAGCAGTTCTTC. This gives the protein CASSSRTSGRNEQFF.

The chain combines TRBV27 with TRBJ2-1; D call uncertain. Deletions cut 3 bases from V and 7 bases from J, with 7 bases between. CDR1 MNHEY and CDR2 SMNVEV come from the germline V gene (reference sequence). This CDR3 comprises 12 residues. CDR3: CASSFNTNEQFF. CDR3 DNA sequence: TGTGCCAGCAGTTTCAACACGAATGAGCAGTTCTTC.

The CDR3 here is CASSPRDRILNTEAFF. The CDR3 coding sequence is TGTGCCAGCAGCCCGCGGGACAGAATCTTGAACACTGAAGCTTTCTTT. This chain joins TRBV7-6 and TRBJ1-1, with 7 nucleotides matching TRBD1. With 5 bases clipped from V and 0 bases from J, the junction kept 9 bases outside the gene matches. There are 16 residues in the CDR3. Germline V gives CDR1 SGHVS, CDR2 FNYEAQ.

The V call is TRBV5-1, the J call TRBJ2-3, with 11 bases lining up with TRBD2. Losses at the gene ends were 4 bases for V and 0 bases for J; bases not matched to a gene: 10. Germline V lookup: CDR1 SGHRS, CDR2 YFSETQ. The CDR3 spans 18 residues. The CDR3 coding sequence is TGCGCCAGCAGCCCCGTAGCGGGAGGGGTTACTAGCACAGATACGCAGTATTTT. Translating it yields CASSPVAGGVTSTDTQYF.

The chain uses TRBV10-1 and TRBJ2-5; 8 bases align to TRBD1. V was clipped by 8 bases and J by 5 bases; unmatched bases: 4. This CDR3 region has 12 residues. Germline lookup yields CDR1 WNHNN and CDR2 SYGVQD (reference sequence). CDR3: CASLDRVETQYF. The CDR3, as DNA: TGCGCCAGCCTGGACAGGGTGGAGACCCAGTACTTC.

V is TRBV28 and J is TRBJ2-7; 9 bases line up with TRBD2. J lost 2 bases, V lost 3 bases, and 8 bases had no gene match. The CDR3 extends over 16 amino acids. CDR1 is MDHEN, CDR2 SYDVKM, per germline. CDR3 residues: CASSFSAGGRTYEQYF. CDR3 nucleotides: TGTGCCAGCAGTTTTAGTGCGGGAGGGAGAACCTACGAGCAGTACTTC. Full variable domain (missing parts from reference TRBV28 and TRBJ2-7): DVKVTQSSRYLVKRTGEKVFLECVQDMDHENMFWYRQDPGLGLRLIYFSYDVKMKEKGDIPEGYSVSREKKERFSLILESASTNQTSMYLCASSFSAGGRTYEQYFGPGTRLTVT.

This chain joins TRBV19 and TRBJ1-5, with D possibly being TRBD1 (6 bases). Looked up from germline, CDR1 is LNHDA and CDR2 is SQIVND (reference sequence). The CDR3 length is 15 residues. V lost 2 bases, J lost 4 bases, and 12 bases lay in between. The CDR3 loop reads CASSISGVRNQPQHF. As DNA, the CDR3 is TGTGCCAGTAGTATATCAGGGGTGAGGAATCAGCCCCAGCATTTT.

The rearrangement uses TRBV7-2 and TRBJ2-7; D gene unclear. There are 12 residues in the CDR3. The V end lost 7 bases, the J end lost 0 bases, and 7 bases lay between the germline ends. CDR1 and CDR2 from the germline V gene are SGHTA and FQGNSA. CDR3 DNA sequence: TGTGCCAGCACCGGTTACTCCTACGAGCAGTACTTC. Its translation is CASTGYSYEQYF.

The gene calls are TRBV7-2 and TRBJ1-3; D is undetermined. The CDR3 extends over 15 amino acids. CDR1 SGHTA and CDR2 FQGNSA come from the germline V gene. Trimming left V 0 bases short and J 8 bases short, with 14 bases between. The CDR3 loop reads CASSLANHLRDTIYF. The CDR3 bases are TGTGCCAGCAGCTTAGCTAATCACCTGAGGGACACCATATATTTT.

The V and J genes are TRBV6-1 and TRBJ2-3, with 8 bases matching TRBD1. Germline V CDR1 and CDR2: MNHNS, SASEGT. After removal of 3 bases from V and 4 bases from J, the junction contained 3 bases not matched to a gene. The CDR3 is 14 amino acids. CDR3 in amino acids: CASSEGQESDTQYF. CDR3 DNA sequence: TGTGCCAGCAGTGAGGGACAGGAGTCAGATACGCAGTATTTT.

The chain is built from TRBV3-1 (or the pseudogene TRBV3-2) and TRBJ1-2; no clear D gene. Trimming stripped 3 bases from V and 2 bases from J, with 10 bases between. Germline loops: CDR1 LGHDT, CDR2 YNNKEL (reference sequence). CDR3 length: 14 residues. CDR3 DNA sequence: TGTGCCAGCAGCCACCTGACTGAGAACTATGGCTACACCTTC. Protein product: CASSHLTENYGYTF.

The V call is TRBV29-1, the J call TRBJ2-2, with D possibly being TRBD2 (6 bases). The CDR3 has 12 amino acids. The ends were cut back, 7 bases at V and 6 bases at J, with 12 bases in the middle. Germline CDR1 SQVTM, CDR2 ANQGSEA. CDR3 sequence: CSGGRGAGELFF. The CDR3 DNA reads as TGCAGCGGAGGGCGGGGAGCCGGGGAGCTGTTTTTT.

V usage is TRBV28 and J usage is TRBJ1-6, with D maybe TRBD1 (5 bases). CDR3 length equals 13 residues. Trimming cost V 5 bases and J 10 bases, with 12 bases left between them. The V gene's germline CDR1 is MDHEN and CDR2 SYDVKM. CDR3 sequence reads: CASSRGLSSPLHF. DNA for the CDR3: TGTGCCAGCAGTCGGGGACTAAGCTCACCCCTCCACTTT.

J is TRBJ2-1 and V is TRBV6-2 or TRBV6-3; D possibly corresponds to TRBD2 (5 bases). Germline assignment: CDR1 MNHEY and CDR2 SVGEGT. V was clipped by 6 bases and J by 6 bases, with 12 bases between them. The CDR3 runs to 13 residues. In DNA, the CDR3 is TGTGCCAGCAGCCCCGGACTCTCCAATGAGCAGTTCTTC. Amino acids: CASSPGLSNEQFF.

The chain employs TRBV9 and TRBJ2-1, with TRBD1 matching 9 bases. Trimming cost V 3 bases and J 2 bases; bases outside gene matches: 3. The CDR3 runs 15 residues. Germline CDR1 reads SGDLS; CDR2 reads YYNGEE. In nucleotides, the CDR3 is TGTGCCAGCAGCGGGGGACAGGGACCCTACAATGAGCAGTTCTTC. Translating it yields CASSGGQGPYNEQFF. The full variable domain, its missing parts supplied by reference TRBV9 and TRBJ2-1, is DSGVTQTPKHLITATGQRVTLRCSPRSGDLSVYWYQQSLDQGLQFLIQYYNGEERAKGNILERFSAQQFPDLHSELNLSSLELGDSALYFCASSGGQGPYNEQFFGPGTRLTVL.

This chain links TRBV27 with TRBJ1-2; possibly TRBD1 for D (6 bases). The CDR3 length is 13 residues. CDR1 is MNHEY and CDR2 is SMNVEV in the germline V gene (reference sequence). Trimming stripped 1 base from V and 7 bases from J, with 10 bases between. CDR3 sequence: CASSLLGGPGYTF. CDR3 DNA: TGTGCCAGCAGTTTATTAGGGGGTCCTGGCTACACCTTC.

The chain joins TRBV6-6 to TRBJ2-3, with D perhaps TRBD1 (5 bases). Germline CDR1 MNHNY, CDR2 SVGAGI (reference sequence). The CDR3 is 15 residues long. V gave up 2 bases and J gave up 1 base, with 10 bases separating them. The CDR3 sequence: CASSYLDRGTDTQYF. Written as DNA, the CDR3 is TGTGCCAGCAGTTACCTCGACAGAGGCACAGATACGCAGTATTTT.

The CDR3 protein is CASSLLDLSDTQYF. The DNA for the CDR3 is TGTGCCAGCAGCTTATTAGATCTGTCAGATACGCAGTATTTT. V and J are TRBV7-2 and TRBJ2-3; D call uncertain. V lost 2 bases and J 4 bases, leaving 10 bases between the germline ends. This CDR3 is built from 14 residues. Germline V gene lookup returns CDR1 SGHTA and CDR2 FQGNSA.

The chain carries TRBV28 and TRBJ2-7; 12 bases map to TRBD2. V dropped 9 bases and J dropped 3; count of bases not matched to a gene: 6. The CDR3 contains 14 residues. Germline V gene sequence: CDR1 MDHEN, CDR2 SYDVKM. The CDR3: CASGLAGGDYEQYF. For the CDR3, the DNA is TGTGCCAGTGGCCTAGCGGGAGGGGACTACGAGCAGTACTTC.

The chain uses TRBV5-4 and TRBJ2-1, with 7 bases fitting TRBD2. This CDR3 comprises 13 residues. Germline values: CDR1 SGHNT, CDR2 YYREEE (reference sequence). With V trimmed by 4 bases and J by 14 bases, 12 bases remained unmatched. The CDR3 sequence is CASSQSWVGGEFF. The CDR3 DNA reads as TGTGCCAGCAGCCAATCCTGGGTGGGGGGGGAGTTCTTC.

The chain has TRBV11-2 and TRBJ2-5, with D maybe TRBD1 (5 bases). CDR1 is SGHAT, CDR2 FQNNGV, per germline. The CDR3 sequence is 14 residues long. Trimming left V 1 base short and J 7 bases short, with 13 bases between. The CDR3 sequence is CASSLVPGLVTQYF. In DNA form, the CDR3 reads TGTGCCAGCAGCTTAGTTCCAGGGTTGGTGACCCAGTACTTC. The whole variable domain, remainder taken from reference TRBV11-2 and TRBJ2-5, is EAGVAQSPRYKIIEKRQSVAFWCNPISGHATLYWYQQILGQGPKLLIQFQNNGVVDDSQLPKDRFSAERLKGVDSTLKIQPAKLEDSAVYLCASSLVPGLVTQYFGPGTRLLVL.

CDR3 in amino acids: CASSQAGGGELFF. The CDR3 nucleotides are TGCGCCAGCAGCCAAGCGGGTGGCGGGGAGCTGTTTTTT. The rearrangement joins TRBV4-3 to TRBJ2-2; D gene uncertain. The V gene lost 1 base and the J gene lost 7 bases, with 7 bases spanning the gap. This CDR3 comprises 13 residues. Germline V gene sequence: CDR1 LGHNA, CDR2 YSLEER.

J is TRBJ2-5 and V is TRBV5-5; 10 bases match TRBD1. Unmatched junction bases numbered 8, after V lost 4 bases and J lost 5 bases. In germline, CDR1 is SGHKS, CDR2 YYEKEE (reference sequence). The CDR3 extends over 15 amino acids. CDR3 protein: CASSAWGQGTETQYF. As DNA, the CDR3 is TGTGCCAGCAGCGCGTGGGGACAGGGGACGGAGACCCAGTACTTC. The full variable domain, its missing parts supplied by reference TRBV5-5 and TRBJ2-5, is DAGVTQSPTHLIKTRGQQVTLRCSPISGHKSVSWYQQVLGQGPQFIFQYYEKEERGRGNFPDRFSARQFPNYSSELNVNALLLGDSALYLCASSAWGQGTETQYFGPGTRLLVL.

This rearrangement joins TRBV9 to TRBJ2-5; possibly TRBD2 for D (7 bases). V was cut by 3 bases and J by 6 bases, with 21 bases left in between. The CDR3 consists of 16 residues. Germline V CDR1 and CDR2: SGDLS, YYNGEE. CDR3 coding DNA: TGTGCCAGCAGCGCTGCCACCGGGGGGCAGTTTAAGACCCAGTACTTC. Amino acid sequence: CASSAATGGQFKTQYF. Full variable domain (rest looked up from reference TRBV9 and TRBJ2-5): DSGVTQTPKHLITATGQRVTLRCSPRSGDLSVYWYQQSLDQGLQFLIQYYNGEERAKGNILERFSAQQFPDLHSELNLSSLELGDSALYFCASSAATGGQFKTQYFGPGTRLLVL.

The rearrangement links TRBV19 to TRBJ1-6; D unresolved. This CDR3 contains 14 residues. Germline V CDR1 and CDR2: LNHDA, SQIVND (reference sequence). Trimming removed 2 bases at V and 7 bases at J, with 9 bases between. The DNA for the CDR3 is TGTGCCAGTAGTATAAATGGAGGGAATTCACCCCTCCACTTT. Translation gives CASSINGGNSPLHF.